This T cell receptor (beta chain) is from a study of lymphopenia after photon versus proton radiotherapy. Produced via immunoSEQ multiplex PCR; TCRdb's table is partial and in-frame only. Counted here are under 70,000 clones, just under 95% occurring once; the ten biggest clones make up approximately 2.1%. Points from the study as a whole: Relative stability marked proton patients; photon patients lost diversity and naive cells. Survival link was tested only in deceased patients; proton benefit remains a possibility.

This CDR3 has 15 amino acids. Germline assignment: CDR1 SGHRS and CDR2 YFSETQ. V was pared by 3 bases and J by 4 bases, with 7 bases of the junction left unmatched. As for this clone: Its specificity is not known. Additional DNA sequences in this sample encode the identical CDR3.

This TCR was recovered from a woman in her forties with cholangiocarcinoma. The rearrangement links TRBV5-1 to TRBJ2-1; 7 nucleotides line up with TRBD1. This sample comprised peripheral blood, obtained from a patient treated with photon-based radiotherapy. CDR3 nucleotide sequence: TGCGCCAGCAGCTACCTTCCGGGACAGTACAATGAGCAGTTCTTC. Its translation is CASSYLPGQYNEQFF.